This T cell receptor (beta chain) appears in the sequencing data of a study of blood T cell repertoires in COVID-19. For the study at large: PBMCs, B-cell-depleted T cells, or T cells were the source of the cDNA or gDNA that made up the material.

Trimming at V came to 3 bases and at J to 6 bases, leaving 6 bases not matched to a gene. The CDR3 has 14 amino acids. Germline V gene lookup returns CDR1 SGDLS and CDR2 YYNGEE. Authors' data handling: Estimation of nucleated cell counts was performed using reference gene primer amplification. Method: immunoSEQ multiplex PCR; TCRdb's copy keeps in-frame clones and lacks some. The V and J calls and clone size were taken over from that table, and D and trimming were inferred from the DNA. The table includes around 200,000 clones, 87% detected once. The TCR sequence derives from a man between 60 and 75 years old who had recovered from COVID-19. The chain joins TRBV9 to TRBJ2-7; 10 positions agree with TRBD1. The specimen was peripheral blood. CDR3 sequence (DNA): TGTGCCAGCAGCGCCGACAGGGGGCTAGGCGAGCAGTACTTC. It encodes CASSADRGLGEQYF.